A single sample is the source of the 7 T cell receptor beta chains below, sequenced in a study of beta chain features in type 1 diabetes. Isolated RNA was reverse transcribed in full, so expressed TCRB transcripts were sequenced. Sequenced by immunoSEQ multiplex PCR; TCRdb stores in-frame clones only, minus some. The sample records 250,000 to 350,000 clones, roughly 15% being singletons. Material: central memory CD4+ T cells from blood. These receptors came from a man in his thirties or forties in good health.

The J gene is TRBJ1-6, the V gene TRBV14; D is unclear. Germline V gene sequence: CDR1 SGHDN, CDR2 FVKESK. The CDR3 covers 14 residues. Between the trimmed V and J ends, which lost 3 bases and 6 bases, there was a span of 9 bases. The CDR3 DNA sequence: TGTGCCAGCAGCCAGAGCAGCCGTAATTCACCCCTCCACTTT. Amino acids: CASSQSSRNSPLHF.

This chain joins TRBV7-2 and TRBJ2-3; 9 positions match TRBD1. Germline lookup yields CDR1 SGHTA and CDR2 FQGNSA. The CDR3 is made up of 15 amino acids. V shed 8 bases, J shed 2 bases, and the junction held 8 bases outside the gene matches. CDR3 protein: CASGDRDRVTDTQYF. CDR3 coding DNA: TGTGCCAGCGGCGACCGGGACAGGGTCACAGATACGCAGTATTTT.

The gene calls are TRBV5-4 and TRBJ1-2; perhaps TRBD1 as D (5 bases). The V gene's germline CDR1 is SGHNT and CDR2 YYREEE (reference sequence). Trimming took off 4 bases at V and 8 bases at J, with 15 bases between the two ends. The length of the CDR3 is 13 residues. The CDR3: CASSPSRGDGYTF. DNA for the CDR3: TGTGCCAGCAGCCCGTCTCGGGGGGACGGCTACACCTTC.

This clone has only a few counts. The CDR3 DNA sequence: TGTGCCAGCAGCCAGGCGTCATCCAGGGGGACAGGGTACACAGATACGCAGTATTTT. It translates to CASSQASSRGTGYTDTQYF. V gene TRBV4-2 combines with J gene TRBJ2-3, with TRBD1 matching over 9 bases. The CDR3 covers 19 residues. Trimming took 3 bases from V and 2 from J; bases not matched to a gene: 15. Germline CDR1 LGHNA, CDR2 YNFKEQ.

This clone occurred a few times. The chain employs TRBV23-1 and TRBJ1-1; D gene unclear. TRBV23-1 is flagged as an ORF with uncertain function. This CDR3 has 18 residues. V shed 3 bases and J shed 1 base, with 21 bases lying between them. This CDR3 is CASSHRCETESTNTEAFF. As DNA, the CDR3 is TGCGCCAGCAGTCACCGCTGTGAGACGGAAAGCACGAACACTGAAGCTTTCTTT.

This clone was counted at least ten times. The rearrangement uses TRBV10-3 and TRBJ2-1; the D is unclear. V lost 6 bases to trimming and J lost 4 bases, with 10 bases between them. CDR3 size: 13 residues. Looked up from germline, CDR1 is ENHRY and CDR2 is SYGVKD. The CDR3 loop is CAISAGPYNEQFF. The CDR3 coding sequence is TGTGCCATCAGCGCCGGCCCGTACAATGAGCAGTTCTTC.

The rearrangement links TRBV5-6 to TRBJ2-1, with D perhaps matching TRBD1 (7 bases). Trimming cost V 0 bases and J 0 bases, with 16 bases left between them. Germline V gene data show CDR1 as SGHDT and CDR2 as YYEEEE. This CDR3 spans 18 amino acids. DNA of the CDR3: TGTGCCAGCAGCTTGGCGCCCCACAGGGGAGGCTCCTACAATGAGCAGTTCTTC. Translating it yields CASSLAPHRGGSYNEQFF.